Sequencing of this T cell receptor beta chain was carried out in a study of OX40 agonist ivuxolimab in advanced cancers. Study-level points and caveats: With doses of 0.1 to 3.0 mg/kg, CD4+ and CD8+ blood T cells had undergone clonal expansion by week 6.

CDR1 and CDR2 (germline): MNHNS, SASEGT. The V end lost 3 bases, the J end lost 7 bases, and 15 bases lay between the germline ends. The CDR3 has 15 amino acids. For this clone: Antigen specificity is unknown.

The data were produced by immunoSEQ multiplex PCR, yet TCRdb's version contains in-frame clones alone and is incomplete. The sample lists fewer than 100,000 clones, 70% to 90% occurring once. Sequencing was performed on CD4+ or CD8+ T cells sorted from blood, taken in a trial of the OX40 agonist ivuxolimab. The chain is built from TRBV6-1 and TRBJ1-4, with D perhaps matching TRBD1 (5 bases). This TCR derives from an adult with an advanced solid tumor such as melanoma, head and neck, liver or kidney cancer. The CDR3 sequence is CASSDGQGLIEKLFF. DNA of the CDR3: TGTGCCAGCAGTGATGGACAAGGCCTAATTGAAAAACTGTTTTTT.